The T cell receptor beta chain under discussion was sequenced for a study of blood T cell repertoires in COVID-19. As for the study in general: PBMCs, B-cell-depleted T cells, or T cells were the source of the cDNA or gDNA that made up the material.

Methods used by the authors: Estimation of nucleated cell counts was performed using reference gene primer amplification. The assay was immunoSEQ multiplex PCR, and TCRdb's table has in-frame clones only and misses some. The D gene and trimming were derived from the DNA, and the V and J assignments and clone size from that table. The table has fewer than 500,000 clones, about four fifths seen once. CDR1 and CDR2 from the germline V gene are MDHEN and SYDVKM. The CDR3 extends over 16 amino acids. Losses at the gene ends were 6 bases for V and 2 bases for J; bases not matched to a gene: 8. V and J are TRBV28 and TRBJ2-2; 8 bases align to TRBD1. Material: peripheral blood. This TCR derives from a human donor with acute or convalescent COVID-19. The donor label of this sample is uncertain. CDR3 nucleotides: TGTGCCAGCAGCTTCACCGGGACAGGAAACACCGGGGAGCTGTTTTTT. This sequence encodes CASSFTGTGNTGELFF.